The source of this T cell receptor beta chain is a study of blood T cell repertoires in COVID-19. Study details: Acute and convalescent COVID-19 specimens originated in the United States, Italy and Spain.

Residents of about 25 US areas, aged about 18 to 95 years, made up the participants. Participant reports of clinical history set cohort assignment. CDR1 SGHTA and CDR2 FQGNSA come from the germline V gene. The CDR3 is made up of 16 amino acids. The V and J ends lost 5 bases and 3 bases respectively, with 19 bases between them. The authors' processing: Amplification from reference gene primers served as the basis for estimated nucleated cell counts. Sequencing used immunoSEQ multiplex PCR; TCRdb keeps in-frame clones, though not all of them. V, J and clone size are taken as reported in that table, and D and trimming were inferred from the DNA itself. The table records 150,000 to 200,000 clones, roughly four fifths of them present only once.

This chain joins TRBV7-2 and TRBJ1-2, with D tentatively TRBD1 (6 bases). The receptor's source is a man in his forties or fifties who had recovered from COVID-19. The sample comprised PBMCs or T cells enriched from blood (not recorded which). CDR3 sequence: CASSPGGGRGDYGYTF. Here the CDR3 DNA reads TGTGCCAGCAGCCCTGGGGGGGGCAGGGGAGACTATGGCTACACCTTC. Looking up the rest from reference TRBV7-2 and TRBJ1-2 gives the full variable domain: GAGVSQSPSNKVTEKGKDVELRCDPISGHTALYWYRQSLGQGLEFLIYFQGNSAPDKSGLPSDRFSAERTGGSVSTLTIQRTQQEDSAVYLCASSPGGGRGDYGYTFGSGTRLTVV.